This TCR beta chain emerged from a study of Tregs in tolerant kidney transplant recipients (dated by TCRdb to the late 2010s). Regarding the complete study: Before combined kidney and bone marrow transplantation, this study identified donor-specific regulatory T cells using TCRbeta sequencing and then followed those same cells after transplant. TCRbeta repertoire sequencing was used in a few healthy controls to compare several methods for expanding Tregs specific for an allogeneic donor. On the study overall, not on this receptor specifically: Biological reproducibility was not directly addressed, though technical replication error appeared minimal. Because only a small number of patients were included, the study had limitations, and the results will need to be validated in larger populations as well as under other immunosuppression protocols. Expanding Tregs with activated donor B cells appeared to identify the most biologically relevant and donor-specific TCRbeta repertoire.

CDR1 and CDR2 (SQVTM, ANQGSEA) derive from the germline V gene. Germline trimming: 2 bases from V, 7 bases from J; junction bases outside gene matches: 12. The CDR3 runs 17 residues from the cysteine to the phenylalanine. The kept DNA is CDR3 alone, 51 bases in frame from the first base. For TCRbeta CDR3 sequencing, genomic DNA was extracted from sorted cells using the QIAGEN DNeasy Blood and Tissue Kit. High-throughput TCRbeta CDR3 sequencing was carried out commercially through immunoSEQ, with PCR amplification with bias correction and internal controls included. As for how the authors treated the data: Unique productive TCRbeta sequences were defined by CDR3 nucleotide sequence where primers matched, and otherwise by CDR3 amino acid sequence together with Vbeta and Jbeta genes. As a correction for sorting error, sequences shared between sorted populations at a frequency ratio of 2:1 or less were discarded, and the remaining shared sequences were assigned to the higher population. A sequence was defined as donor-reactive if the sequence was expanded at least 5-fold in CFSE-low cells compared with unstimulated cells and had a frequency of at least 0.01% in CFSE-low cells. Repertoire divergence was quantified by Jensen-Shannon divergence using the top 100 TCRbeta sequences ranked by frequency. When a sample had multiple sequencing runs, each run was corrected for sorting error separately and the runs were then pooled. The clones in this table, taken by TCRdb from immuneACCESS, are in-frame only. Not every clone is retained; where verified, under half of the shortfall comes from an unresolved V gene, and the cause of the rest is unknown. Clone size and V and J calls were adopted from that table, with D and trimming inferred from the DNA. The sample has about 240,000 clones on record, 80% to 85% of them singletons. The top ten hold around 0.64% of the sample.

Worth noting for this clone: The antigen it recognizes is unknown. No per-base quality is available; no much larger clone lies one base away.

Unstimulated Tregs (CD4+CD25+CD127-), CD4+ non-Tregs (CD4+CD25-), CD4 and CD8 cells were FACS-sorted from thawed PBMCs. Healthy control blood was obtained either as purchased buffy coats or from healthy volunteers. Healthy control blood was processed by Ficoll density gradient to PBMCs and cryopreserved; patient PBMCs were collected before and after transplant. The sequence came from a human donor in good health. Sequencing input: CD4+ T cells from blood. The sequence is built from TRBV29-1 and TRBJ2-1; TRBD2 matches 12 bases in the middle. Read as DNA, the sequence is TGCAGCGTTGAACGGACACTACTAGCGGGAGGAGTAAATGAGCAGTTCTTC. The encoded protein is CSVERTLLAGGVNEQFF.